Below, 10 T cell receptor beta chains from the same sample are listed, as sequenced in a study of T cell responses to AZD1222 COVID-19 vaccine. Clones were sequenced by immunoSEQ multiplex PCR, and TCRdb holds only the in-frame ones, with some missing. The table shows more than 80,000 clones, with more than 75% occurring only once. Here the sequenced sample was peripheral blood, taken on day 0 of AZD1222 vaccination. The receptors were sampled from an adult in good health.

The chain's CDR3 is CASSYLAAAYEQYF. The CDR3 DNA is TGTGCCAGCAGTTATCTAGCGGCGGCCTACGAGCAGTACTTC. The chain carries TRBV6-2 or TRBV6-3 and TRBJ2-7, with 7 positions matching TRBD2. Germline CDR1 is MNHEY and CDR2 is SVGEGT. The CDR3 extends over 14 amino acids. Trimming cost V 3 bases and J 2 bases; bases outside gene matches: 4.

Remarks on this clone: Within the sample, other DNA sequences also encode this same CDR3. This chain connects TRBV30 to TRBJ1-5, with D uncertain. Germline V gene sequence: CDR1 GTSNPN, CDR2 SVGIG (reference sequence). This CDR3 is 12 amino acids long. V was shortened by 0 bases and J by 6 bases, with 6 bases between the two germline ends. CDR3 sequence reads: CAWSVRGQPQHF. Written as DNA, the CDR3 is TGTGCCTGGAGTGTACGTGGTCAGCCCCAGCATTTT.

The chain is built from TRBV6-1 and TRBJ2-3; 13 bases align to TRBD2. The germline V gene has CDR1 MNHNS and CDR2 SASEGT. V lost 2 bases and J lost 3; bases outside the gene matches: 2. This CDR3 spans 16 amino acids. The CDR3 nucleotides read TGTGCCAGCAGTGAAACGACTAGCGGGGGGACAGATACGCAGTATTTT. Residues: CASSETTSGGTDTQYF.

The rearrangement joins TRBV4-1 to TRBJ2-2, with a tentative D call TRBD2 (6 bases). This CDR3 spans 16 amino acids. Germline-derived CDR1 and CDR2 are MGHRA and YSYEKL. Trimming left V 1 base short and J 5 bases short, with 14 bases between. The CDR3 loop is CASSQVPGVQTGELFF. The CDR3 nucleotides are TGCGCCAGCAGCCAAGTACCGGGGGTTCAGACCGGGGAGCTGTTTTTT.

CDR3 nucleotide sequence: TGCGCCAGCAGCTTGGTAGTCGCAGCGGGCACAGATACGCAGTATTTT. It specifies CASSLVVAAGTDTQYF. The chain employs TRBV5-1 and TRBJ2-3, with D possibly matching TRBD2 (5 bases). The V end was cut by 0 bases, the J end by 1 base, with 12 bases between. In germline, CDR1 is SGHRS, CDR2 YFSETQ. The CDR3 has 16 amino acids.

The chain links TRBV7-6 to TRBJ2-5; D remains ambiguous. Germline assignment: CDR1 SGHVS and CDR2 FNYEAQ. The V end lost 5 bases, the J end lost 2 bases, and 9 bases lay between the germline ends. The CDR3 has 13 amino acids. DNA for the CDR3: TGTGCCAGCAGCACGGGTTCTCAAGAGACCCAGTACTTC. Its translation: CASSTGSQETQYF.

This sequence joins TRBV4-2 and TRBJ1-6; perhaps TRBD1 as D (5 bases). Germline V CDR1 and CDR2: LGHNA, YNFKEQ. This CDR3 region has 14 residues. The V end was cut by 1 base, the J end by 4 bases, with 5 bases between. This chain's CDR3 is CASSQGGYNSPLHF. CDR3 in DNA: TGTGCCAGCAGCCAAGGGGGGTATAATTCACCCCTCCACTTT.

The CDR3 DNA is TGCGCCAGCAGCGTTGAGGGTACCGGGGTACTGGGTGGTGAGCAGTACTTC. Protein: CASSVEGTGVLGGEQYF. V and J are TRBV5-1 and TRBJ2-7; D perhaps matches TRBD2 (5 bases). The V end was cut by 4 bases, the J end by 7 bases, with 27 bases between. The CDR3 has 17 amino acids. Germline assignment: CDR1 SGHRS and CDR2 YFSETQ.

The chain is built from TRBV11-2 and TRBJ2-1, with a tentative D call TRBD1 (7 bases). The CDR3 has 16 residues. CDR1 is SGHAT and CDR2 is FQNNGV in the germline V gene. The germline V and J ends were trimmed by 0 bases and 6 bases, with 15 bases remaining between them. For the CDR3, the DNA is TGTGCCAGCAGCTTAGATCTCAGGGGGGCCCTCAATGAGCAGTTCTTC. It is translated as CASSLDLRGALNEQFF. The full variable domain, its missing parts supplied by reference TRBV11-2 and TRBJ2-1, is EAGVAQSPRYKIIEKRQSVAFWCNPISGHATLYWYQQILGQGPKLLIQFQNNGVVDDSQLPKDRFSAERLKGVDSTLKIQPAKLEDSAVYLCASSLDLRGALNEQFFGPGTRLTVL.

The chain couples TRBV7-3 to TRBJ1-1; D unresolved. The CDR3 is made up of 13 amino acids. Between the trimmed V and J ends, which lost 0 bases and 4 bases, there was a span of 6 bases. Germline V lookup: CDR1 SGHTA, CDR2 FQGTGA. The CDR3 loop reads CASSLTLSTEAFF. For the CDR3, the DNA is TGTGCCAGCAGCTTAACTTTGAGCACTGAAGCTTTCTTT.